A single sample gave rise to the 24 T cell receptor beta chains below, sequenced in a study of patients and donors after allogeneic stem cell transplantation. TCRdb passed the RT-PCR reads through MiXCR, listing each CDR3 protein once. The sample records 150,000 to 200,000 distinct CDR3 sequences, 41% being singletons. Sequenced material: blood, either unsorted or a sorted T cell fraction (not recorded which). These receptors came from a human donor who was either an allogeneic HSCT recipient or a stem cell or donor lymphocyte infusion donor (not recorded which). It is not recorded whose cells these are; they may come from a transplant donor.

The V gene is TRBV29-1, the J gene TRBJ1-1; possible D gene TRBD1, 6 bases. V was cut by 2 bases and J by 2 bases, with 12 bases left in between. The germline V gene encodes CDR1 SQVTM and CDR2 ANQGSEA. The CDR3 totals 14 residues. For the CDR3, the DNA is TGCAGCGTTGAACTTGGGACATTTAACACTGAAGCTTTCTTT. Its protein is CSVELGTFNTEAFF.

This sequence joins TRBV29-1 and TRBJ1-1; 8 nucleotides line up with TRBD1. The germline gives CDR1 SQVTM, CDR2 ANQGSEA. This CDR3 is built from 17 residues. The V and J ends lost 2 bases and 1 base, in that order; junction bases with no gene match: 12. CDR3 sequence reads: CSVELLNTGTGNTEAFF. CDR3 sequence (DNA): TGCAGCGTTGAATTGCTGAACACCGGGACAGGGAACACTGAAGCTTTCTTT.

This clonotype has just a few counts. The V call is TRBV28, the J call TRBJ2-5; TRBD1 aligns across 8 bases. V shed 3 bases, J shed 5 bases, and the junction held 8 bases outside the gene matches. Germline V CDR1 and CDR2: MDHEN, SYDVKM. CDR3 length: 15 residues. The CDR3 region has the DNA TGTGCCAGCAGTTTTCCCGGACAGGGAGGCGAGACCCAGTACTTC. As protein: CASSFPGQGGETQYF. The full variable domain, completed using reference TRBV28 and TRBJ2-5, is DVKVTQSSRYLVKRTGEKVFLECVQDMDHENMFWYRQDPGLGLRLIYFSYDVKMKEKGDIPEGYSVSREKKERFSLILESASTNQTSMYLCASSFPGQGGETQYFGPGTRLLVL.

The rearrangement uses TRBV5-1 and TRBJ1-1; D unresolved. Trimming removed 4 bases from V and 7 bases from J, with 14 bases in between. Germline CDR1 SGHRS, CDR2 YFSETQ. The CDR3 extends over 13 amino acids. In nucleotides, the CDR3 is TGCGCCAGCAGCCCCATCGGCCCGGATGAAGCTTTCTTT. Protein sequence: CASSPIGPDEAFF.

The chain links TRBV11-1 to TRBJ1-2, with 7 nucleotides matching TRBD1. Trimming cost V 1 base and J 3 bases; bases outside gene matches: 11. This CDR3 is built from 17 residues. The V gene's germline CDR1 is SGHAT and CDR2 FQDESV (reference sequence). The CDR3 DNA reads TGTGCCAGCAGCTTAGGAGGAGGGGGCGACATACACTATGGCTACACCTTC. This translates into CASSLGGGGDIHYGYTF.

This chain links TRBV2 with TRBJ2-3; D unclear. Germline assignment: CDR1 SNHLY and CDR2 FYNNEI. Deletions cut 6 bases from V and 9 bases from J, with 10 bases between. CDR3 length: 11 amino acids. This chain's CDR3 is CASRLGLTQYF. The DNA of the CDR3 is TGTGCCAGCAGGCTGGGTTTAACGCAGTATTTT.

Only a few counts were recorded for this clonotype. The V and J genes are TRBV28 and TRBJ1-1, with no clear D. Trimming removed 5 bases from V and 3 bases from J, with 16 bases in between. CDR1 is MDHEN and CDR2 is SYDVKM in the germline V gene. The CDR3 consists of 15 residues. The CDR3 spells CASSPPSPRDTEAFF. The CDR3, as DNA: TGTGCCAGCAGTCCTCCTTCACCTCGGGACACTGAAGCTTTCTTT.

The V gene is TRBV5-1, the J gene TRBJ2-3; D gene unclear. The CDR3 loop spans 14 amino acids. With 0 bases removed from V and 6 bases from J, the gap between germline ends came to 11 bases. Per germline, CDR1 SGHRS and CDR2 YFSETQ. CDR3 sequence reads: CASSLGTGIDTQYF. CDR3 DNA sequence: TGCGCCAGCAGCTTGGGTACCGGAATCGATACGCAGTATTTT.

This rearrangement joins TRBV7-9 to TRBJ1-5; no firm D call. Trimming stripped 2 bases from V and 6 bases from J, with 8 bases between. Germline loops: CDR1 SEHNR, CDR2 FQNEAQ (reference sequence). The CDR3 spans 13 residues. CDR3 bases: TGTGCCAGCAGCTTATTATCAGGTCAGCCCCAGCATTTT. Its protein is CASSLLSGQPQHF.

Only a few counts were recorded for this clonotype. The V call is TRBV7-9, the J call TRBJ1-2; D is undetermined. Trimming stripped 6 bases from V and 7 bases from J, with 18 bases between. Germline V lookup: CDR1 SEHNR, CDR2 FQNEAQ (reference sequence). The CDR3 extends over 14 amino acids. Here the CDR3 reads CASSPISGFAGYTF. Written as DNA, the CDR3 is TGTGCCAGCAGTCCCATAAGTGGGTTCGCTGGCTACACCTTC.

This clonotype was seen a handful of times. The gene calls are TRBV28 and TRBJ2-7, with TRBD2 matching over 11 bases. The CDR3 covers 15 residues. The germline V gene encodes CDR1 MDHEN and CDR2 SYDVKM. V gave up 5 bases and J gave up 4 bases; unmatched junction bases: 7. The CDR3 DNA is TGTGCCAGCAGTATAACTAGCGGGAGTGTATACGAGCAGTACTTC. Translation gives CASSITSGSVYEQYF.

This clonotype has more than one count but fewer than ten. The chain couples TRBV20-1 to TRBJ2-2; D call uncertain. Germline values: CDR1 DFQATT, CDR2 SNEGSKA (reference sequence). The length of the CDR3 is 12 residues. V was pared by 8 bases and J by 3 bases, with 10 bases between. CDR3 nucleotides: TGCAGTTACCTCTTGCACACCGGGGAGCTGTTTTTT. Protein: CSYLLHTGELFF.

This clonotype has only a few counts. The chain joins TRBV12-3 or TRBV12-4 to TRBJ2-7; D is unclear. Trimming stripped 8 bases from V and 0 bases from J, with 20 bases between. The CDR3 consists of 16 residues. CDR3 sequence (DNA): TGTGCCAGCTCCCCCGGCCGCGGTCCGGTCTCCTACGAGCAGTACTTC. Its translation is CASSPGRGPVSYEQYF.

The chain employs TRBV12-3 or TRBV12-4 and TRBJ1-1; D is uncertain. The CDR3 loop spans 13 amino acids. The germline V and J ends were trimmed by 3 bases and 6 bases, with 11 bases remaining between them. CDR3: CASSFDWGAEAFF. The CDR3 bases are TGTGCCAGCAGTTTCGATTGGGGTGCTGAAGCTTTCTTT.

The V gene is TRBV12-3 or TRBV12-4, the J gene TRBJ2-2; unclear D gene. The CDR3 totals 16 residues. V was clipped by 6 bases and J by 3 bases, with 17 bases between them. CDR3 loop: CASREQSALHTGELFF. The CDR3 DNA reads as TGTGCCAGCAGAGAACAGAGCGCCCTTCACACCGGGGAGCTGTTTTTT.

The genes are TRBV29-1 and TRBJ2-7, with 13 bases identical to TRBD2. Germline CDR1 reads SQVTM; CDR2 reads ANQGSEA. V trimming: 0 bases; J trimming: 4 bases; junction bases outside the gene matches: 6. This CDR3 region has 16 residues. The CDR3 is CSVEDQGLAGTYEQYF. Here the CDR3 DNA reads TGCAGCGTTGAAGATCAGGGACTAGCGGGAACATACGAGCAGTACTTC.

This clonotype has a single count. The rearrangement joins TRBV10-3 to TRBJ2-3; D gene uncertain. CDR1 ENHRY and CDR2 SYGVKD come from the germline V gene. Trimming removed 6 bases at V and 0 bases at J, with 16 bases between. The CDR3 sequence is 16 residues long. The CDR3 here is CAISELGQSSTDTQYF. DNA for the CDR3: TGTGCCATCAGCGAACTCGGGCAGAGTAGCACAGATACGCAGTATTTT.

V and J are TRBV6-6 and TRBJ1-3, with D perhaps TRBD1 (6 bases). V was trimmed by 7 bases and J by 4 bases, leaving 17 bases between them. CDR3 length: 15 residues. CDR1 is MNHNY, CDR2 SVGAGI, per germline (reference sequence). CDR3: CASIQGGKGGNTIYF. CDR3 DNA: TGTGCCAGCATCCAAGGGGGTAAAGGGGGAAACACCATATATTTT.

The V call is TRBV5-1, the J call TRBJ2-2, with TRBD1 matching over 7 bases. The germline CDR1 and CDR2 sequences are SGHRS and YFSETQ. CDR3 length: 15 residues. The ends lost 2 bases at V and 2 bases at J; junction bases unmatched: 3. CDR3 nucleotide sequence: TGCGCCAGCAGCTTCCGGGACAGAAACACCGGGGAGCTGTTTTTT. It yields the protein CASSFRDRNTGELFF.

V gene TRBV28 combines with J gene TRBJ1-4; D is uncertain. Trimming left V 2 bases short and J 3 bases short, with 7 bases between. CDR1 and CDR2 from the germline V gene are MDHEN and SYDVKM. The CDR3 length is 14 residues. The CDR3 here is CASSLLPANEKLFF. For the CDR3, the DNA is TGTGCCAGCAGTTTACTTCCAGCTAATGAAAAACTGTTTTTT.

The chain carries TRBV6-6 and TRBJ2-4; 10 positions agree with TRBD1. Looked up from germline, CDR1 is MNHNY and CDR2 is SVGAGI (reference sequence). The V and J ends lost 0 bases and 0 bases, in that order; junction bases with no gene match: 11. The CDR3 is 20 residues long. The CDR3 DNA reads as TGTGCCAGCAGTTACTCTGGAGGGACAGGGGCCGAGTTAGCCAAAAACATTCAGTACTTC. It specifies CASSYSGGTGAELAKNIQYF.

This clonotype was counted between two and nine times. The J gene is TRBJ2-7, the V gene TRBV5-1; D possibly corresponds to TRBD1 (6 bases). Germline CDR1 and CDR2: SGHRS and YFSETQ. The CDR3 extends over 14 amino acids. Trimming stripped 0 bases from V and 6 bases from J, with 13 bases between. The chain's CDR3 is CASSLEQGPLEQYF. Here the CDR3 DNA reads TGCGCCAGCAGCTTGGAACAGGGTCCGCTCGAGCAGTACTTC.

The chain couples TRBV29-1 to TRBJ2-7, with D possibly called TRBD1 or TRBD2 (5 bases each). CDR3 length: 14 residues. V lost 5 bases and J 3 bases, leaving 17 bases between the germline ends. Germline loops: CDR1 SQVTM, CDR2 ANQGSEA. CDR3 sequence (DNA): TGCAGCGTTACCGGGATAGGGGTTGGCTACGAGCAGTACTTC. This gives the protein CSVTGIGVGYEQYF.

The chain carries TRBV24-1 and TRBJ2-1; 8 positions match TRBD2. The CDR3 loop spans 16 amino acids. After removal of 6 bases from V and 3 bases from J, the junction contained 9 bases not matched to a gene. The germline gives CDR1 KGHDR, CDR2 SFDVKD. The CDR3 coding sequence is TGTGCCACCAGTAGCGGGAGCATGCCAGGCTACAATGAGCAGTTCTTC. It specifies CATSSGSMPGYNEQFF.